The 20 T cell receptor beta chains given below trace back to one sample, sequenced in a study of CD4+ T cells in melanoma (dated by TCRdb to the early 2020s). The protocol used for the library was the immunoSEQ multiplex PCR assay. The source is immuneACCESS, and TCRdb retained only in-frame sequences with V and J called. Part of the clones is not carried over; for the studies checked, unresolved V genes explain less than half of this, and the remainder is unexplained. Across this sample there are about 14,000 clones, with under 80% seen only once. The top ten constitute about a tenth of the sample. Input material: cells from a culture (not recorded whether cultured in vitro). These receptors originate from a human donor with melanoma.

V and J are TRBV7-6 and TRBJ2-7; no clear D. Germline V CDR1 and CDR2: SGHVS, FNYEAQ. This CDR3 is built from 13 residues. Between the trimmed V and J ends, which lost 5 bases and 6 bases, there was a span of 14 bases. The CDR3 is CASSPVPTSEQYF. CDR3 coding DNA: TGTGCCAGCAGCCCGGTTCCTACGTCCGAGCAGTACTTC. The full variable domain, its missing parts supplied by reference TRBV7-6 and TRBJ2-7, is GAGVSQSPRYKVTKRGQDVALRCDPISGHVSLYWYRQALGQGPEFLTYFNYEAQQDKSGLPNDRFSAERPEGSISTLTIQRTEQRDSAMYRCASSPVPTSEQYFGPGTRLTVT.

The chain links TRBV7-9 to TRBJ2-5; tentative D call: TRBD1 (5 bases). Trimming took 1 base from V and 2 from J, leaving 8 bases between them. The CDR3 runs to 14 residues. From germline, CDR1 is SEHNR and CDR2 FQNEAQ (reference sequence). The DNA for the CDR3 is TGTGCCAGCAGCTTAGGATCAGGGCAAGAGACCCAGTACTTC. Residues: CASSLGSGQETQYF.

The chain carries TRBV4-1 and TRBJ2-2, with 7 bases lining up with TRBD2. The length of the CDR3 is 15 residues. V lost 4 bases and J lost 2; bases outside the gene matches: 4. CDR1 and CDR2 (germline): MGHRA, YSYEKL. In nucleotides, the CDR3 is TGCGCCAGCAGCCGTGGGGGGGTTAACACCGGGGAGCTGTTTTTT. Translation gives CASSRGGVNTGELFF.

The chain recombines TRBV15 with TRBJ1-4; no definite D call. The CDR3 contains 15 residues. Germline V gives CDR1 LNHNV, CDR2 YYDKDF (reference sequence). The V end lost 2 bases, the J end lost 7 bases, and 14 bases lay between the germline ends. CDR3 nucleotide sequence: TGTGCCACCAGCAGAAGCCAAGGGTCGAGTGAAAAACTGTTTTTT. It translates to CATSRSQGSSEKLFF. Variable domain in full (rest from reference TRBV15 and TRBJ1-4): DAMVIQNPRYQVTQFGKPVTLSCSQTLNHNVMYWYQQKSSQAPKLLFHYYDKDFNNEADTPDNFQSRRPNTSFCFLDIRSPGLGDTAMYLCATSRSQGSSEKLFFGSGTQLSVL.

The gene calls are TRBV5-1 and TRBJ2-7; 9 bases agree with TRBD1. CDR3 size: 15 residues. Germline V gives CDR1 SGHRS, CDR2 YFSETQ. The V and J ends lost 0 bases and 9 bases, in that order; junction bases with no gene match: 10. The CDR3 DNA reads as TGCGCCAGCAGCTTGGGGGACAGGGCCTCGCGGGGGCAGTACTTC. As protein: CASSLGDRASRGQYF.

A few counts support this clone. The CDR3 DNA reads TGTGCCAGCAGTAAGACAGGGGACAACTATGGCTACACCTTC. It yields the protein CASSKTGDNYGYTF. This chain connects TRBV2 to TRBJ1-2; 8 nucleotides align to TRBD1. After removal of 5 bases from V and 2 bases from J, the junction contained 4 bases not matched to a gene. This CDR3 region has 14 residues. Germline loops: CDR1 SNHLY, CDR2 FYNNEI.

This chain connects TRBV5-1 to TRBJ1-2; 7 nucleotides agree with TRBD1. Unmatched junction bases numbered 9, after V lost 5 bases and J lost 5 bases. The CDR3 length is 14 residues. Germline V gene data show CDR1 as SGHRS and CDR2 as YFSETQ. The CDR3 DNA reads TGCGCCAGCAGGGGGGACAGCGGCCTTTATGGCTACACCTTC. Translating gives CASRGDSGLYGYTF.

V gene TRBV25-1 combines with J gene TRBJ2-3; TRBD2 might be the D (7 bases). The CDR3 is 13 residues long. The germline V gene encodes CDR1 MGHDK and CDR2 SYGVNS. The V gene lost 8 bases and the J gene lost 6 bases, with 15 bases spanning the gap. The CDR3 nucleotides read TGTGCCAGCGGGGGGGCCTTAGAGGATACGCAGTATTTT. Protein product: CASGGALEDTQYF.

This clone was observed a few times. The CDR3 loop is CASSRSGTANEKLFF. The CDR3 region has the DNA TGTGCCAGCAGCCGCTCCGGGACAGCTAATGAAAAACTGTTTTTT. The gene calls are TRBV7-8 and TRBJ1-4; 7 nucleotides line up with TRBD1. The CDR3 consists of 15 residues. CDR1 SGHVS and CDR2 FQNEAQ come from the germline V gene. With 5 bases clipped from V and 3 bases from J, the junction kept 6 bases outside the gene matches.

This clone was detected only a few times. The rearrangement joins TRBV30 to TRBJ1-3; 9 nucleotides agree with TRBD1. The CDR3 consists of 16 residues. Trimming cost V 6 bases and J 2 bases; bases outside gene matches: 11. Germline V gives CDR1 GTSNPN, CDR2 SVGIG (reference sequence). The DNA of the CDR3 is TGTGCCTGTCCGGGACAGGGAACTGCTGCTGGAAACACCATATATTTT. Its protein is CACPGQGTAAGNTIYF.

The chain uses TRBV10-3 and TRBJ2-5; unclear D gene. Trimming removed 4 bases at V and 3 bases at J, with 9 bases between. CDR1 and CDR2 (germline): ENHRY, SYGVKD. There are 13 residues in the CDR3. CDR3 sequence (DNA): TGTGCCATCAGTGTAGGCAGAGAAGAGACCCAGTACTTC. It codes for CAISVGREETQYF.

The chain recombines TRBV9 with TRBJ2-2, with 9 bases fitting TRBD1. The J segment lost 0 bases and the V segment lost 3 bases, leaving 9 bases of the junction unmatched. CDR1 SGDLS and CDR2 YYNGEE come from the germline V gene. CDR3 size: 18 residues. CDR3 coding DNA: TGTGCCAGCAGCGACAGACAGGGGGTCACTTCGAACACCGGGGAGCTGTTTTTT. Translated, it gives CASSDRQGVTSNTGELFF.

This clone has a handful of counts. The chain employs TRBV2 and TRBJ2-7, with D possibly TRBD2 on 6 matching bases. This CDR3 comprises 14 residues. The ends were cut back, 4 bases at V and 0 bases at J, with 10 bases in the middle. CDR1 is SNHLY, CDR2 FYNNEI, per germline. The CDR3 protein is CASSVGGSSYEQYF. The CDR3 coding sequence is TGTGCCAGCAGTGTCGGGGGAAGCTCCTACGAGCAGTACTTC. Variable domain in full (rest from reference TRBV2 and TRBJ2-7): EPEVTQTPSHQVTQMGQEVILRCVPISNHLYFYWYRQILGQKVEFLVSFYNNEISEKSEIFDDQFSVERPDGSNFTLKIRSTKLEDSAMYFCASSVGGSSYEQYFGPGTRLTVT.

The V gene is TRBV4-1, the J gene TRBJ1-5, with TRBD1 identical over 11 bases. The germline gives CDR1 MGHRA, CDR2 YSYEKL. This CDR3 contains 22 residues. V trimming: 0 bases; J trimming: 4 bases; junction bases outside the gene matches: 20. The CDR3 loop reads CASSQEPKLGTGGKIINQPQHF. The CDR3 region has the DNA TGCGCCAGCAGCCAAGAGCCTAAGCTCGGGACAGGGGGGAAGATCATAAATCAGCCCCAGCATTTT.

CDR3: CAWSVGRGTSSNQPQHF. In nucleotides, the CDR3 is TGTGCCTGGAGTGTTGGTAGGGGGACAAGCAGCAATCAGCCCCAGCATTTT. The chain combines TRBV30 with TRBJ1-5, with TRBD1 as a possible D gene (6 bases). CDR1 is GTSNPN and CDR2 is SVGIG in the germline V gene (reference sequence). V was shortened by 0 bases and J by 1 base, with 16 bases between the two germline ends. The CDR3 spans 17 residues.

This clone was observed a handful of times. The chain recombines TRBV2 with TRBJ2-3, with 9 bases identical to TRBD2. Germline lookup yields CDR1 SNHLY and CDR2 FYNNEI. The CDR3 runs 16 residues. J was trimmed by 4 bases and V by 5 bases; bases with no gene match: 10. The CDR3 nucleotides are TGTGCCAGCAGTCCCATAAGCGGGGGGCTAGCAGATACGCAGTATTTT. Protein product: CASSPISGGLADTQYF.

This chain connects TRBV5-1 to TRBJ2-3, with TRBD2 as a possible D gene (5 bases). This CDR3 has 13 amino acids. Trimming took 3 bases from V and 8 from J, leaving 13 bases between them. Germline V lookup: CDR1 SGHRS, CDR2 YFSETQ. CDR3 residues: CASSSTIASTQYF. The CDR3 DNA reads as TGCGCCAGCAGCTCAACCATAGCGAGTACGCAGTATTTT.

The gene calls are TRBV6-6 and TRBJ1-4; 12 bases match TRBD1. In germline, CDR1 is MNHNY, CDR2 SVGAGI (reference sequence). The trim removed 5 bases at V and 7 bases at J, leaving 5 bases unmatched. The CDR3 spans 15 residues. CDR3: CASSDGTGGFEKLFF. CDR3 nucleotides: TGTGCCAGCAGTGACGGGACAGGGGGCTTTGAAAAACTGTTTTTT.

This chain uses TRBV5-1 with TRBJ2-7; a possible D gene is TRBD2 (5 bases). The V end was cut by 4 bases, the J end by 3 bases, with 11 bases between. The CDR3 spans 13 residues. Germline CDR1 reads SGHRS; CDR2 reads YFSETQ. CDR3 DNA: TGCGCCAGCAGCGGAGGTCGGAGCTACGAGCAGTACTTC. Translating it yields CASSGGRSYEQYF.

This chain joins TRBV5-8 and TRBJ2-6; a possible D gene is TRBD2 (5 bases). Germline V gene lookup returns CDR1 SGHTS and CDR2 YDEGEE. Trimming removed 6 bases at V and 0 bases at J, with 16 bases between. The CDR3 consists of 17 residues. The CDR3 DNA reads as TGTGCCAGCACCCTCGGACTCTCGCCCTCTGGGGCCAACGTCCTGACTTTC. Protein product: CASTLGLSPSGANVLTF.